The 29 T cell receptor beta chains reported below all come from one sample, sequenced in a study of cytomegalovirus exposure and HLA in healthy donors (dated by TCRdb to the late 2010s). Preparation of the library involved the immunoSEQ multiplex PCR assay. For the multiplex PCR, a mixture combining 60 forward primers for TCR Vbeta segments and 13 reverse primers for TCR Jbeta segments was used. The clones in this table, taken by TCRdb from immuneACCESS, are in-frame only. Not every clone is retained; where verified, under half of the shortfall comes from an unresolved V gene, and the cause of the rest is unknown. The sample table holds more than 95,000 clones, of which around 78% were seen once. The leading ten clones occupy approximately 2% of the sample. Sequencing input: PBMCs. These receptors were collected from a man aged 50-59 years in good health and CMV-seronegative.

The CDR3 sequence: CASSLSSYNSPLHF. CDR3 nucleotides: TGTGCCAGTAGTCTGAGCTCCTATAATTCACCCCTCCACTTT. The chain joins TRBV19 to TRBJ1-6; D ambiguous. The CDR3 length is 14 residues. Germline V gene data show CDR1 as LNHDA and CDR2 as SQIVND (reference sequence). Trimming pared 5 bases from V and 0 bases from J, leaving 5 bases between.

The chain combines TRBV15 with TRBJ1-6; D call uncertain. V was trimmed by 0 bases and J by 9 bases, leaving 6 bases between them. The CDR3 loop spans 13 amino acids. CDR1 is LNHNV and CDR2 is YYDKDF in the germline V gene (reference sequence). The CDR3 sequence: CATSRDEGSPLHF. The CDR3, as DNA: TGTGCCACCAGCAGAGACGAGGGTTCACCCCTCCACTTT.

CDR3 protein: CASSFATGVGLETQYF. The CDR3, as DNA: TGTGCCAGCAGCTTCGCGACAGGGGTAGGATTGGAGACCCAGTACTTC. This chain uses TRBV7-8 with TRBJ2-5; 8 nucleotides match TRBD1. Germline CDR1 and CDR2: SGHVS and FQNEAQ. J was trimmed by 5 bases and V by 3 bases; bases with no gene match: 11. The CDR3 covers 16 residues.

CDR3 sequence: CASSWGLEPYGYTF. The CDR3 DNA follows: TGTGCCAGCAGCTGGGGACTTGAGCCCTATGGCTACACCTTC. This chain links TRBV5-8 with TRBJ1-2, with D perhaps matching TRBD1 (5 bases). This CDR3 comprises 14 residues. CDR1 and CDR2 (germline): SGHTS, YDEGEE. V was trimmed by 3 bases and J by 4 bases, leaving 13 bases between them.

In its sample, this clone was seen once. The chain has TRBV28 and TRBJ1-2; 10 positions match TRBD1. Germline CDR1 MDHEN, CDR2 SYDVKM. The CDR3 spans 14 residues. Germline trimming cut 6 bases from V and 2 bases from J; bases unmatched to any gene: 3. DNA of the CDR3: TGTGCCAGCAGCGTGGGACAGGGGAACTATGGCTACACCTTC. This sequence encodes CASSVGQGNYGYTF.

The V gene is TRBV18, the J gene TRBJ2-2, with 8 bases aligning to TRBD1. Germline V gives CDR1 KGHSH, CDR2 LQKENI. The CDR3 is 17 amino acids. The V gene end was trimmed by 0 bases and the J gene end by 6 bases; junction bases not matched to a gene: 9. CDR3 sequence: CASSPPRTGPTSGELFF. For the CDR3, the DNA is TGTGCCAGCTCACCACCGCGGACAGGGCCGACCTCCGGGGAGCTGTTTTTT.

V is TRBV5-4 and J is TRBJ2-7, with TRBD1 identical over 11 bases. This CDR3 has 15 amino acids. Germline V gene lookup returns CDR1 SGHNT and CDR2 YYREEE (reference sequence). V shed 4 bases and J 5 bases; nucleotides not matched to a gene: 8. The CDR3 is CASSGGQGATNEQYF. The DNA of the CDR3 is TGTGCCAGCAGCGGCGGACAGGGGGCGACGAACGAGCAGTACTTC.

This sequence joins TRBV5-1 and TRBJ1-2; 7 bases are shared with TRBD1. There are 15 residues in the CDR3. V dropped 1 base and J dropped 2; count of bases not matched to a gene: 5. Germline-derived CDR1 and CDR2 are SGHRS and YFSETQ. The CDR3, as DNA: TGCGCCAGCAGCTTGTACACAGGGGACAACTATGGCTACACCTTC. Residues: CASSLYTGDNYGYTF.

This chain joins TRBV19 and TRBJ2-7, with 11 bases lining up with TRBD2. Germline lookup yields CDR1 LNHDA and CDR2 SQIVND (reference sequence). The V and J ends lost 5 bases and 4 bases, in that order; junction bases with no gene match: 10. The CDR3 length is 16 residues. The chain's CDR3 is CASSPTSGEEIYEQYF. The CDR3 coding sequence is TGTGCCAGTAGTCCGACTAGCGGGGAAGAAATTTACGAGCAGTACTTC.

On this clone itself: At one end, the junction sequence differs from germline, possibly due to a read error. The V and J genes are TRBV14 and TRBJ1-1; maybe TRBD1 (6 bases). The CDR3 extends over 15 amino acids. Germline-derived CDR1 and CDR2 are SGHDN and FVKESK. As DNA, the CDR3 is TGTACCAGCAGCCCTGGGGGCAGGATGAACACTGAAGCTTTCTTT. Translated: CTSSPGGRMNTEAFF.

This sequence joins TRBV2 and TRBJ1-2; unclear D gene. Germline CDR1 is SNHLY and CDR2 is FYNNEI. CDR3 size: 14 residues. V gave up 5 bases and J gave up 4 bases, with 14 bases separating them. The CDR3 nucleotides read TGTGCCAGCAGTCCAATGGACTCGAGCTATGGCTACACCTTC. Protein sequence: CASSPMDSSYGYTF. Combining the CDR3 with reference TRBV2 and TRBJ1-2 gives the whole variable domain EPEVTQTPSHQVTQMGQEVILRCVPISNHLYFYWYRQILGQKVEFLVSFYNNEISEKSEIFDDQFSVERPDGSNFTLKIRSTKLEDSAMYFCASSPMDSSYGYTFGSGTRLTVV.

The chain recombines TRBV5-1 with TRBJ1-1; no reliable D call. The CDR3 covers 13 residues. V was cut by 5 bases and J by 0 bases, with 8 bases left in between. Looked up from germline, CDR1 is SGHRS and CDR2 is YFSETQ. The CDR3 is CASSPTLNTEAFF. For the CDR3, the DNA is TGCGCCAGCAGTCCGACTTTGAACACTGAAGCTTTCTTT.

The chain has TRBV9 and TRBJ2-7; 7 bases map to TRBD1. Unmatched junction bases numbered 11, after V lost 2 bases and J lost 3 bases. This CDR3 contains 16 residues. Per the germline V gene, CDR1 is SGDLS and CDR2 is YYNGEE. The CDR3 spells CASSVGPGQILYEQYF. CDR3 in DNA: TGTGCCAGCAGCGTCGGTCCGGGACAGATTCTCTACGAGCAGTACTTC.

Here the CDR3 DNA reads TGTGCCAGCAGCTCCCCGATCAGCGATTCACCCCTCCACTTT. It yields the protein CASSSPISDSPLHF. This chain connects TRBV7-2 to TRBJ1-6; D is undetermined. Per germline, CDR1 SGHTA and CDR2 FQGNSA. Trimming cost V 4 bases and J 8 bases, with 12 bases left between them. This CDR3 is built from 14 residues.

J is TRBJ2-3 and V is TRBV6-4; TRBD1 matches at 8 bases. The CDR3 is 15 amino acids. After removal of 4 bases from V and 0 bases from J, the junction contained 3 bases not matched to a gene. Germline lookup yields CDR1 MRHNA and CDR2 SNTAGT. In DNA, the CDR3 is TGTGCCAGCAGTGCGGACAGGGCTAGCACAGATACGCAGTATTTT. It yields the protein CASSADRASTDTQYF.

V and J are TRBV11-2 and TRBJ2-7, with D tentatively TRBD2 (5 bases). The germline V and J ends were trimmed by 1 base and 6 bases, with 13 bases remaining between them. Germline V gene data show CDR1 as SGHAT and CDR2 as FQNNGV. The CDR3 is made up of 14 amino acids. CDR3 nucleotides: TGTGCCAGCAGCTTAGGTGCGGAAGAGGGCGAGCAGTACTTC. Its translation: CASSLGAEEGEQYF.

The chain combines TRBV7-8 with TRBJ2-2; 10 nucleotides agree with TRBD2. The CDR3 loop spans 17 amino acids. Germline trimming cut 2 bases from V and 7 bases from J; bases unmatched to any gene: 10. Per germline, CDR1 SGHVS and CDR2 FQNEAQ. CDR3 coding DNA: TGTGCCAGCAGCTTACTAGAGCGGGGGGGCCTAGGCGGGGAGCTGTTTTTT. It encodes CASSLLERGGLGGELFF.

This sequence joins TRBV2 and TRBJ2-7, with 12 bases fitting TRBD1. The CDR3 runs 19 residues. CDR1 and CDR2 from the germline V gene are SNHLY and FYNNEI. The ends lost 4 bases at V and 6 bases at J; junction bases unmatched: 19. CDR3 in amino acids: CASSGTTGTGGRVDSEQYV. The DNA of the CDR3 is TGTGCCAGCAGTGGGACCACCGGGACAGGGGGCCGGGTTGACTCCGAGCAGTACGTC.

This clone was detected only a few times. The chain uses TRBV18 and TRBJ2-1, with TRBD2 identical over 9 bases. The CDR3 runs 14 residues. V was pared by 6 bases and J by 9 bases, with 9 bases of the junction left unmatched. Germline loops: CDR1 KGHSH, CDR2 LQKENI. CDR3 in DNA: TGTGCCAGCTCCCCGATGACTAGCGGAGGTGAGCAGTTCTTC. This translates into CASSPMTSGGEQFF.

This chain links TRBV28 with TRBJ1-1; TRBD1 is a possible D gene (5 bases). The V gene lost 6 bases and the J gene lost 14 bases, with 19 bases spanning the gap. The CDR3 spans 12 residues. Germline V gene lookup returns CDR1 MDHEN and CDR2 SYDVKM. CDR3 sequence: CASSQGGGVVFF. In nucleotides, the CDR3 is TGTGCCAGCAGCCAAGGAGGAGGGGTGGTCTTCTTT.

V usage is TRBV5-6 and J usage is TRBJ2-3; TRBD2 matches 9 bases. Germline V gene sequence: CDR1 SGHDT, CDR2 YYEEEE. The CDR3 has 15 residues. The ends lost 0 bases at V and 10 bases at J; junction bases unmatched: 9. CDR3 DNA: TGTGCCAGCAGCTTGGGGGCGGGGGGGCTTCGGGCGCAGTATTTT. Its translation: CASSLGAGGLRAQYF.

The genes are TRBV7-2 and TRBJ2-1; no clear D. This CDR3 is 15 amino acids long. V was cut by 6 bases and J by 6 bases, with 18 bases left in between. The germline V gene has CDR1 SGHTA and CDR2 FQGNSA. CDR3 sequence reads: CASSLQVTLTNEQFF. The CDR3 DNA reads as TGTGCCAGCAGTCTCCAGGTAACCCTAACCAATGAGCAGTTCTTC. The full variable domain, with the rest looked up from reference TRBV7-2 and TRBJ2-1, is GAGVSQSPSNKVTEKGKDVELRCDPISGHTALYWYRQSLGQGLEFLIYFQGNSAPDKSGLPSDRFSAERTGGSVSTLTIQRTQQEDSAVYLCASSLQVTLTNEQFFGPGTRLTVL.

The chain recombines TRBV5-1 with TRBJ1-1; 9 bases are a match to TRBD1. Per the germline V gene, CDR1 is SGHRS and CDR2 is YFSETQ. Germline trimming cut 1 base from V and 8 bases from J; bases unmatched to any gene: 9. The CDR3 runs to 15 residues. The CDR3 is CASSLSLQGAGEAFF. The DNA for the CDR3 is TGCGCCAGCAGCTTGTCCCTACAGGGGGCAGGGGAAGCTTTCTTT.

The J gene is TRBJ2-3, the V gene TRBV6-5, with D possibly TRBD1 on 5 matching bases. Germline CDR1 is MNHEY and CDR2 is SVGAGI. The CDR3 loop spans 14 amino acids. The ends were cut back, 5 bases at V and 6 bases at J, with 15 bases in the middle. CDR3 nucleotides: TGTGCCAGCAGTCTGTCCAGGGCGTGGGATACGCAGTATTTT. This encodes CASSLSRAWDTQYF.

CDR3 nucleotides: TGCGCCAGCAGCTTCTCGGGGGGGCGTTTAGATACGCAGTATTTT. Amino acid sequence: CASSFSGGRLDTQYF. This sequence joins TRBV5-1 and TRBJ2-3; 8 nucleotides align to TRBD2. V shed 2 bases and J 5 bases; nucleotides not matched to a gene: 7. The germline CDR1 and CDR2 sequences are SGHRS and YFSETQ. The length of the CDR3 is 15 residues.

The V and J genes are TRBV19 and TRBJ2-3; maybe TRBD2 (6 bases). Trimming stripped 3 bases from V and 10 bases from J, with 23 bases between. Per the germline V gene, CDR1 is LNHDA and CDR2 is SQIVND (reference sequence). The CDR3 length is 16 residues. The CDR3 region is CASSINSGPPPRAQYF. As DNA, the CDR3 is TGTGCCAGTAGTATTAATAGCGGACCCCCACCCCGGGCGCAGTATTTT.

This chain links TRBV7-8 with TRBJ1-2; 7 bases align to TRBD1. The J segment lost 4 bases and the V segment lost 0 bases, leaving 5 bases of the junction unmatched. The CDR3 totals 15 residues. Germline values: CDR1 SGHVS, CDR2 FQNEAQ. CDR3 in amino acids: CASSLATGKGYGYTF. The CDR3, as DNA: TGTGCCAGCAGCTTAGCGACAGGGAAGGGCTATGGCTACACCTTC.

The chain carries TRBV6-1 and TRBJ2-1; TRBD1 matches at 10 bases. V dropped 6 bases and J dropped 10; count of bases not matched to a gene: 6. Looked up from germline, CDR1 is MNHNS and CDR2 is SASEGT. The CDR3 has 13 residues. CDR3 in DNA: TGTGCCAGCAGGGGACAGGGGTTTGGGGAGCAGTTCTTC. Translation: CASRGQGFGEQFF.

This clone occurred a few times. The V gene is TRBV19, the J gene TRBJ1-2, with TRBD1 matching 8 bases. Losses at the gene ends were 4 bases for V and 2 bases for J; bases not matched to a gene: 0. Germline V gene lookup returns CDR1 LNHDA and CDR2 SQIVND (reference sequence). This CDR3 has 13 amino acids. DNA for the CDR3: TGTGCCAGTAGTAGGACAGGGAACTATGGCTACACCTTC. The encoded protein is CASSRTGNYGYTF.